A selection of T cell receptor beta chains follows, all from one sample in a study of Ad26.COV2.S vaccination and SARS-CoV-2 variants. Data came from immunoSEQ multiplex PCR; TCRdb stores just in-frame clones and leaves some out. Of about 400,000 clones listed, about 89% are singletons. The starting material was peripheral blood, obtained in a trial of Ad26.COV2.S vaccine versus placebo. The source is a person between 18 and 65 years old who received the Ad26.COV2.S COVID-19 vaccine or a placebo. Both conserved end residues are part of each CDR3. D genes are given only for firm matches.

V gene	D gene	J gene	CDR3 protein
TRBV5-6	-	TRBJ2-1	CASSFSGTRSYNEQFF
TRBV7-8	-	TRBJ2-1	CASSLGIGGRGALYEQFF
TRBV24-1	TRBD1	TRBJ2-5	CATSDPTGAGETQYF
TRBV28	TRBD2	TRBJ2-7	CASSSIAGRGVLYEQYF
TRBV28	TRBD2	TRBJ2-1	CASSLWPILAGGHNEQFF
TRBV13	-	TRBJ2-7	CASSRTGRGYEQYF
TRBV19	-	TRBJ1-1	CASSRLAAAGPTYTEAFF
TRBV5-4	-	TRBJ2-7	CASSLRGSYEQYF
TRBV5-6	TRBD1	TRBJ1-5	CASSIRDRTNQPQHF
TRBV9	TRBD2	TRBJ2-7	CASSVAPGLAGEQYF
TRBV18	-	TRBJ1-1	CASSQGQNTEAFF
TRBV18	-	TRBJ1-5	CASSEGGVYQPQHF
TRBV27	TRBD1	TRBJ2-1	CASSLMGQGIGEQFF
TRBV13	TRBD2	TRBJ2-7	CASSLSRLAGGGEQYF
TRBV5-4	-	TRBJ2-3	CASSTTETDTQYF
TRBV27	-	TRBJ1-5	CASSLSPESSQPQHF
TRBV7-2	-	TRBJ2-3	CASSLGVGAGTDTQYF
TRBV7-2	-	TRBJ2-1	CASSLVASDYNEQFF
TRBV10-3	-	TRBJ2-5	CAISAGLKETQYF
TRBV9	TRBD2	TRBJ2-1	CASSRLAGVGDEQFF
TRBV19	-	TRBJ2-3	CASSILGGVGTDTQYF
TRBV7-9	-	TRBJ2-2	CASTNTGELFF
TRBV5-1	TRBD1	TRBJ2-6	CASSFGQGAGANVLTF
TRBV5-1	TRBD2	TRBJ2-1	CASRLGASGISYNEQFF
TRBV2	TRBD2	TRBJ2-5	CASFGSGRTPRKETQYF
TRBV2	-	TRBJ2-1	CASSGERVSYNEQFF
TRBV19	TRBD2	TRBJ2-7	CASSMGSGLASYEQYF
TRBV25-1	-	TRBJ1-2	CASSSPIGTGEYGYTF
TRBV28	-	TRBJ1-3	CASTPDLTYFSGNTIYF
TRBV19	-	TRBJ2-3	CASSETMRGVDTQYF
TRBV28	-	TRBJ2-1	CASSFPRDKDDNEQFF
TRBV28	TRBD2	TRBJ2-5	CASSPLAGAETQYF
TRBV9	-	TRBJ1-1	CASSVDLNTEAFF
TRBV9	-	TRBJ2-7	CASSVDSAGQWGEQYF
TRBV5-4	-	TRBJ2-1	CASSQGQGSYNEQFF
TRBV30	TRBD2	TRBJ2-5	CAWSVVGSGETQYF
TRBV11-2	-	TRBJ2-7	CASSLEGLDSYEQYF